This TCR beta chain is drawn from a study of PD-1 blockade in classical Hodgkin lymphoma. Trimming cost V 0 bases and J 2 bases; bases outside gene matches: 4. CDR1 is SGHTA and CDR2 is FQGNSA in the germline V gene. The CDR3 consists of 18 residues. In every patient, relapse followed autologous stem cell transplantation, while exposure to brentuximab vedotin differed. Assay used: immunoSEQ multiplex PCR; TCRdb lists only in-frame clones, some missing. The table shows about 110,000 clones, with about nine tenths occurring only once. The source was peripheral blood mononuclear cells (PBMCs), collected before the second cycle of nivolumab. This TCR was sampled from a human donor with classical Hodgkin lymphoma. The J gene is TRBJ2-1, the V gene TRBV7-2, with TRBD2 identical over 13 bases. The CDR3: CASSLAGLAGPTYNEQFF. CDR3 bases: TGTGCCAGCAGCTTAGCGGGACTAGCGGGGCCCACCTACAATGAGCAGTTCTTC.